A selection of T cell receptor beta chains follows, all from one sample in a study of blood T cell repertoires in COVID-19. Assay used: immunoSEQ multiplex PCR; TCRdb lists only in-frame clones, some missing. The data contain tens of thousands of clones, 87% of them seen just once; the ten biggest clones take up approximately 4.7%. The sample consisted of peripheral blood. The receptors here all came from a human donor in a cohort sampled during active COVID-19. The CDR3 runs from the conserved cysteine through the conserved F or W. Each record gives: CDR3 DNA, CDR3 protein, clone size, V gene, J gene, D gene. The D gene is left open where the match is weak. Some rows have no size entry. The others give once, few or many, or a class for an expanded clone.

CDR3 DNA: TGTGCCAGCAGCCAAGATCTCCTATCCTACGAGCAGTACTTC
CDR3 protein: CASSQDLLSYEQYF
clone size: medium-sized
V gene: TRBV14
J gene: TRBJ2-7
D gene: NA

CDR3 DNA: TGTGCCAGCAGCCCTCAAGGACTAGCGGGAGCCGGTGAGCAGTTCTTC
CDR3 protein: CASSPQGLAGAGEQFF
clone size: NA
V gene: TRBV11-3
J gene: TRBJ2-1
D gene: TRBD2

CDR3 DNA: TGTGCCTCCCCCCGGGGGGCGAACACCGGGGAGCTGTTTTTT
CDR3 protein: CASPRGANTGELFF
clone size: NA
V gene: TRBV11-2
J gene: TRBJ2-2
D gene: TRBD2

CDR3 DNA: TGTGCCAGCAGCGGAGGGAGGCTGGGTGAAAAACTGTTTTTT
CDR3 protein: CASSGGRLGEKLFF
clone size: NA
V gene: TRBV2
J gene: TRBJ1-4
D gene: NA

CDR3 DNA: TGTGCCAGCAGTTTATGGGGGACAGGGGGTGGCGAGCAGTACTTC
CDR3 protein: CASSLWGTGGGEQYF
clone size: few
V gene: TRBV28
J gene: TRBJ2-7
D gene: TRBD1

CDR3 DNA: TGTGCCAGCAGGTGGACAGAGAACACTGAAGCTTTCTTT
CDR3 protein: CASRWTENTEAFF
clone size: NA
V gene: TRBV2
J gene: TRBJ1-1
D gene: NA

CDR3 DNA: TGTGCCAGCAGCCAAGAATCCGGGACACTGAACACCGGGGAGCTGTTTTTT
CDR3 protein: CASSQESGTLNTGELFF
clone size: NA
V gene: TRBV3-1/TRBV3-2
J gene: TRBJ2-2
D gene: NA

CDR3 DNA: TGTGCCAGCAGCCCCCCGGGGGGAAGGACTGAAGCTTTCTTT
CDR3 protein: CASSPPGGRTEAFF
clone size: NA
V gene: TRBV7-9
J gene: TRBJ1-1
D gene: NA

CDR3 DNA: TGTGCCAGCAAGCGAGCGGGAGGCGGTGATACGCAGTATTTT
CDR3 protein: CASKRAGGGDTQYF
clone size: few
V gene: TRBV2
J gene: TRBJ2-3
D gene: TRBD2

CDR3 DNA: TGCAGCGTTCCTGTCTCCGGGGAGCTGTTTTTT
CDR3 protein: CSVPVSGELFF
clone size: NA
V gene: TRBV29-1
J gene: TRBJ2-2
D gene: NA

CDR3 DNA: TGTGCCAGCTCGCCGGGACAGGGTCGAGAGACCCAGTACTTC
CDR3 protein: CASSPGQGRETQYF
clone size: NA
V gene: TRBV18
J gene: TRBJ2-5
D gene: TRBD1

CDR3 DNA: TGTGCCAGCAGCTTACTAGCGGGAACCGGGGAGCTGTTTTTT
CDR3 protein: CASSLLAGTGELFF
clone size: NA
V gene: TRBV7-6
J gene: TRBJ2-2
D gene: TRBD2

CDR3 DNA: TGTGCCAGCAACTCCATAGGGGCCGAAGAGACCCAGTACTTC
CDR3 protein: CASNSIGAEETQYF
clone size: NA
V gene: TRBV5-6
J gene: TRBJ2-5
D gene: NA

CDR3 DNA: TGTGCCAGCAAGGACAGGGGCTTTGAAGCTTTCTTT
CDR3 protein: CASKDRGFEAFF
clone size: NA
V gene: TRBV28
J gene: TRBJ1-1
D gene: TRBD1

CDR3 DNA: TGTGCCATCAAGGGGACAGGGGGGTTGAATGAGCAGTTCTTC
CDR3 protein: CAIKGTGGLNEQFF
clone size: NA
V gene: TRBV10-3
J gene: TRBJ2-1
D gene: TRBD1

CDR3 DNA: TGTGCCAGCAGTGACTGGGGGGGAGGGGAGCAGTACTTC
CDR3 protein: CASSDWGGGEQYF
clone size: NA
V gene: TRBV2
J gene: TRBJ2-7
D gene: TRBD2